This T cell receptor (beta chain) was retrieved from a study of PD-1 blockade in classical Hodgkin lymphoma. General study findings and limits: A significant rise in TCR diversity by C4D1 was seen for CD4+ but not CD8+ cells. Repertoire differences lack defined causes, possibly disease activity or prior therapy. Relapsed/refractory patients reportedly had lower baseline diversity than newly diagnosed patients.

Relapse after autologous stem cell transplantation occurred in every patient, and brentuximab vedotin exposure varied. Patients' outcomes at their best amounted to complete response, partial response or progressive disease. The CDR3 is made up of 15 amino acids. V gave up 7 bases and J gave up 4 bases; unmatched junction bases: 11. Looked up from germline, CDR1 is WSHSY and CDR2 is SAAADI. TCRdb's copy holds only in-frame clones and misses some; the assay was immunoSEQ multiplex PCR. The sample holds some 150,000 clones, around 84% seen once. This clone was observed a few times. Its antigen remains unidentified.

This sequence originates from a human donor with classical Hodgkin lymphoma. Source: peripheral blood mononuclear cells (PBMCs), taken before the second cycle of nivolumab. The rearrangement uses TRBV10-2 and TRBJ2-7; 9 bases agree with TRBD1. Here the CDR3 DNA reads TGCGCCAGCAAACGCAATCGGGACAGGGAGTACGAGCAGTACTTC. It specifies CASKRNRDREYEQYF.